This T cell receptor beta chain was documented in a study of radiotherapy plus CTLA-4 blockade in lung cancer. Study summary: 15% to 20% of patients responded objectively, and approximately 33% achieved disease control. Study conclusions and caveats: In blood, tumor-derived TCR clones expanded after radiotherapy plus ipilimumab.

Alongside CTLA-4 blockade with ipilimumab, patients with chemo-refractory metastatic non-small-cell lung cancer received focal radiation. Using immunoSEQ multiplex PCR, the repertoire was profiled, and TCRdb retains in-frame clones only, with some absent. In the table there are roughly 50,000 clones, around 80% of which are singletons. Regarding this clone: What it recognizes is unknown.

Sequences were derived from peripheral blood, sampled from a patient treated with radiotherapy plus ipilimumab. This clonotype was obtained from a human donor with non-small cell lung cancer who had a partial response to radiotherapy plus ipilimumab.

CDR3 sequence: CASSFQGGVRDHNEQFF. The DNA of the CDR3 is TGTGCCAGCAGTTTCCAAGGGGGGGTCCGGGATCACAATGAGCAGTTCTTC. V and J are TRBV28 and TRBJ2-1, with D perhaps matching TRBD2 (7 bases). Between the trimmed V and J ends, which lost 3 bases and 5 bases, there was a span of 20 bases. The CDR3 length is 17 residues. The germline V gene has CDR1 MDHEN and CDR2 SYDVKM.